This T cell receptor (beta chain) was identified in a study of T-cell reconstitution after alpha-beta-depleted transplantation in children. Germline V lookup: CDR1 DFQATT, CDR2 SNEGSKA (reference sequence). The CDR3 covers 14 residues. The V end lost 0 bases, the J end lost 6 bases, and 14 bases lay between the germline ends. The TCRbeta library incorporated unique molecular identifiers. TCRdb called the PCR reads again in MiXCR, with one record for every CDR3 protein. This table holds under 450,000 distinct CDR3 sequences, roughly 15% found once. The TCR originated in a human donor who donated a stem cell graft to a child with Fanconi anemia. The chain uses TRBV20-1 and TRBJ1-1, with a possible D match to TRBD1 (5 bases). This material consisted of PBMCs, taken from the stem cell graft. The CDR3 nucleotides are TGCAGTGCTAGAGATTTGGGGGGGAGACCTGAAGCTTTCTTT. Translating gives CSARDLGGRPEAFF.